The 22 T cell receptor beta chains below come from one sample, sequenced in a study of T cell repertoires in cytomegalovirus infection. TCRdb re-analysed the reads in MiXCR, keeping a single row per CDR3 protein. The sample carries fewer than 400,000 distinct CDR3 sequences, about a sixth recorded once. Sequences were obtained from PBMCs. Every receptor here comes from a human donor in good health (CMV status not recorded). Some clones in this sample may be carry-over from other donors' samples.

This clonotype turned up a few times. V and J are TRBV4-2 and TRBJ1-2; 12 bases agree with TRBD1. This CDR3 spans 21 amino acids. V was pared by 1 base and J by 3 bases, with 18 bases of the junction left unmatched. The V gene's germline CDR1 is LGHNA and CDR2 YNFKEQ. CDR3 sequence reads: CASSQVWSEFGTGGRDYGYTF. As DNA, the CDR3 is TGTGCCAGCAGCCAAGTTTGGTCCGAATTCGGGACAGGGGGCAGAGACTATGGCTACACCTTC.

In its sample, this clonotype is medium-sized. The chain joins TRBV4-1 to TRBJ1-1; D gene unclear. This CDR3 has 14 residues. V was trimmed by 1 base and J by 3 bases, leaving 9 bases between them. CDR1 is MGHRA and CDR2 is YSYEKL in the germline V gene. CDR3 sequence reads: CASSQGHGYTEAFF. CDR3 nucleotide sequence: TGCGCCAGCAGCCAAGGTCACGGTTACACTGAAGCTTTCTTT.

The CDR3 sequence is CSVDRGGASYGYTF. DNA of the CDR3: TGCAGCGTCGACCGGGGGGGCGCAAGTTATGGCTACACCTTC. This chain connects TRBV29-1 to TRBJ1-2, with D possibly matching TRBD1 (6 bases). Between the trimmed V and J ends, which lost 6 bases and 5 bases, there was a span of 19 bases. This CDR3 is 14 amino acids long. CDR1 SQVTM and CDR2 ANQGSEA come from the germline V gene.

CDR3 region: CASSQNPSGGGFYNEQFF. CDR3 DNA: TGTGCCAGCAGCCAAAATCCCTCGGGGGGAGGGTTCTACAATGAGCAGTTCTTC. V and J are TRBV3-1 and TRBJ2-1; 7 positions agree with TRBD2. This CDR3 spans 18 amino acids. CDR1 is LGHDT, CDR2 YNNKEL, per germline (reference sequence). With V trimmed by 2 bases and J by 3 bases, 13 bases remained unmatched.

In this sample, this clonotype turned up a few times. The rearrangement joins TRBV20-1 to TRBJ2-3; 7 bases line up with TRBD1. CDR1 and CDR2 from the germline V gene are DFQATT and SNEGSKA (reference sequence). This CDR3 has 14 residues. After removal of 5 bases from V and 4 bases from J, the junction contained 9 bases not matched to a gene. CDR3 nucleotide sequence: TGCAGTGCTGCCGACAGGGTGGGACCAGATACGCAGTATTTT. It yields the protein CSAADRVGPDTQYF.

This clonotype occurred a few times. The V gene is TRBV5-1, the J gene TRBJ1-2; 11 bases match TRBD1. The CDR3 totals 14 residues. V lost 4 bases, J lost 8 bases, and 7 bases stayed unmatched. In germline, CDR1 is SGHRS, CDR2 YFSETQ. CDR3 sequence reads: CASSIGQGAFGYTF. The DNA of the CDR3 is TGCGCCAGCAGCATAGGACAGGGGGCATTCGGCTACACCTTC. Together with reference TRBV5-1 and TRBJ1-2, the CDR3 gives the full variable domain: KAGVTQTPRYLIKTRGQQVTLSCSPISGHRSVSWYQQTPGQGLQFLFEYFSETQRNKGNFPGRFSGRQFSNSRSEMNVSTLELGDSALYLCASSIGQGAFGYTFGSGTRLTVV.

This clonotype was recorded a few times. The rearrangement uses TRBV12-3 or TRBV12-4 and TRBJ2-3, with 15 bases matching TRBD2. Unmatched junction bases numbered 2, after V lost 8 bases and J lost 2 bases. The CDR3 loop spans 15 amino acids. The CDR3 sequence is CASRTSGRATDTQYF. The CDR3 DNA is TGTGCCAGCCGGACTAGCGGGAGGGCCACAGATACGCAGTATTTT.

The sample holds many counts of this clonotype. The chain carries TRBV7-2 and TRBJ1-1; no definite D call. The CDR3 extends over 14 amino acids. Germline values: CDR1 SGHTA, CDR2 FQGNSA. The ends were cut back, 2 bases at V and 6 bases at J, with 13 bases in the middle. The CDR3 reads CASSLKPPQAEAFF. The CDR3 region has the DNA TGTGCCAGCAGCTTAAAGCCCCCCCAGGCTGAAGCTTTCTTT.

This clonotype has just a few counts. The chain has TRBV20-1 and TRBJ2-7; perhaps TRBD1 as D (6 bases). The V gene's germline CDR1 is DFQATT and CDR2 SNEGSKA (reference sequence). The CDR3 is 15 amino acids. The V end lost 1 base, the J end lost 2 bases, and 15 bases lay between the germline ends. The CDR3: CSARATGQTTYEQYF. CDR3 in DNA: TGCAGTGCTAGAGCAACGGGACAAACCACCTACGAGCAGTACTTC.

In DNA, the CDR3 is TGTGCCAGCAGCTTAGTCGGAGAGAAAGAGACCCAGTACTTC. It specifies CASSLVGEKETQYF. The chain employs TRBV7-6 and TRBJ2-5, with D hard to call. The CDR3 covers 14 residues. Germline V gene data show CDR1 as SGHVS and CDR2 as FNYEAQ. Trimming took off 1 base at V and 3 bases at J, with 9 bases between the two ends.

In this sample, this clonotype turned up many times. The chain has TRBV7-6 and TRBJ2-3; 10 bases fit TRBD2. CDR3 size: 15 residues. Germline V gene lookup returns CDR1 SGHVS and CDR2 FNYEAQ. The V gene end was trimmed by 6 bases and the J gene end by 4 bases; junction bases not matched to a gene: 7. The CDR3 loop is CASSPSGSSADTQYF. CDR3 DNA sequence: TGTGCCAGCAGTCCTAGCGGGAGCTCGGCAGATACGCAGTATTTT. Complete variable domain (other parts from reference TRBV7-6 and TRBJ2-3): GAGVSQSPRYKVTKRGQDVALRCDPISGHVSLYWYRQALGQGPEFLTYFNYEAQQDKSGLPNDRFSAERPEGSISTLTIQRTEQRDSAMYRCASSPSGSSADTQYFGPGTRLTVL.

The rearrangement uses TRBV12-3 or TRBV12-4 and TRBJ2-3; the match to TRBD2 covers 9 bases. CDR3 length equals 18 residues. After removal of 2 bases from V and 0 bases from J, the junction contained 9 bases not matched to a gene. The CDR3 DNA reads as TGTGCCAGCAGTTTAAAGCGGGAGGAACTCCTTAGCACAGATACGCAGTATTTT. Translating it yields CASSLKREELLSTDTQYF.

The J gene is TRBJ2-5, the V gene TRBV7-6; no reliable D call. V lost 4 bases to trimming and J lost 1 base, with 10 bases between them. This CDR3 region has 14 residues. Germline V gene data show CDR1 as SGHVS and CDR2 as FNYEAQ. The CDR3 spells CASSSTRSQETQYF. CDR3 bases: TGTGCCAGCAGCTCCACAAGAAGCCAAGAGACCCAGTACTTC.

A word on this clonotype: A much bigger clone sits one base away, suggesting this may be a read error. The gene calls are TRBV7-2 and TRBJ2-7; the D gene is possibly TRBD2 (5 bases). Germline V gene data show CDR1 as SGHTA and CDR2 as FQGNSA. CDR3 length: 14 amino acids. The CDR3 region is CASSLVPGDYGQYF. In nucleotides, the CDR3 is TGTGCCAGCAGCTTAGTTCCAGGCGACTACGGGCAGTACTTC.

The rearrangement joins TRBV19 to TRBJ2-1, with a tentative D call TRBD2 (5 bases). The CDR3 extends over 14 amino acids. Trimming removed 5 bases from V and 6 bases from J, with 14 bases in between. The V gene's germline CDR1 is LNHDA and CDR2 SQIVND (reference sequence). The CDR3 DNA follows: TGTGCCAGTAGTCCCCCGGGGAGTCTCAATGAGCAGTTCTTC. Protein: CASSPPGSLNEQFF.

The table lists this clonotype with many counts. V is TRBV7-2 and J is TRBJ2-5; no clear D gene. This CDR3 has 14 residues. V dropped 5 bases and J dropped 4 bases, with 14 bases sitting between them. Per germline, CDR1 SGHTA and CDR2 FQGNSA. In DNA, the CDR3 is TGTGCCAGCAGCCCTTTCTGGCTTACAGAGACCCAGTACTTC. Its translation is CASSPFWLTETQYF.

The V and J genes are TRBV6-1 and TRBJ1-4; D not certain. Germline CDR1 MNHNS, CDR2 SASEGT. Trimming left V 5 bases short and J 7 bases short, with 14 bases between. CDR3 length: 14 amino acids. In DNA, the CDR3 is TGTGCCAGCAGTTCCCCGACCTTCCCTGAAAAACTGTTTTTT. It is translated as CASSSPTFPEKLFF.

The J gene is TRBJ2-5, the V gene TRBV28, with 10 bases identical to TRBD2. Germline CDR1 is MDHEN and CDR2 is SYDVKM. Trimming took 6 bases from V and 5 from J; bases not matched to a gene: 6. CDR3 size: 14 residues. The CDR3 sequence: CASRSGGAVETQYF. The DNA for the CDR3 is TGTGCCAGCAGAAGCGGGGGGGCAGTTGAGACCCAGTACTTC.

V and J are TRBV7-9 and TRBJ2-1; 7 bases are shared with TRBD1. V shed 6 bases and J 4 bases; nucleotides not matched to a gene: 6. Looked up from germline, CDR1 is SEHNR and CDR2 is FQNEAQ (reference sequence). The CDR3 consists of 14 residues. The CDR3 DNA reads TGTGCCAGCAGGACAGGGCCGGGGTACAATGAGCAGTTCTTC. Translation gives CASRTGPGYNEQFF.

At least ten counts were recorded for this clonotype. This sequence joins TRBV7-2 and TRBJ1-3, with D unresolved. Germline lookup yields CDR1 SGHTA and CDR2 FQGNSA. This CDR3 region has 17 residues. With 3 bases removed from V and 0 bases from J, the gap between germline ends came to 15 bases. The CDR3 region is CASSFGSGLSSGNTIYF. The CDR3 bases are TGTGCCAGCAGCTTCGGGAGTGGATTGAGCTCTGGAAACACCATATATTTT.

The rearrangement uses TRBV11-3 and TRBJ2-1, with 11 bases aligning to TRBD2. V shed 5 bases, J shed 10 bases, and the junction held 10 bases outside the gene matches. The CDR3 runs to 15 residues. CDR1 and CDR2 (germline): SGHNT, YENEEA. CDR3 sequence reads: CASSRSGGAGDEQFF. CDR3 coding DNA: TGTGCCAGCAGCCGTAGCGGGGGGGCCGGGGACGAGCAGTTCTTC.

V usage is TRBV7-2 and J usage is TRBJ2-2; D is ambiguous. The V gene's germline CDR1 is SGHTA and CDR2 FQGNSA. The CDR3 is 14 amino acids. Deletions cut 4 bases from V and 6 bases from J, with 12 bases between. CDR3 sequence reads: CASSSGIWAGELFF. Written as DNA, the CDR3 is TGTGCCAGCAGCTCCGGTATCTGGGCCGGGGAGCTGTTTTTT.